The entry that follows covers one T cell receptor beta chain sequence. The antigen remains unidentified. This record belongs to a study of cytomegalovirus exposure and HLA in healthy donors. Points from the study as a whole: HLA allele associations emerged for roughly 16,000 TCR beta sequences in a later analysis, at 0.05 false discovery rate. It was approximately 150 TCR beta chains that were listed as cytomegalovirus-associated. Productive rates of about 90% or about 30% were seen for most TCR beta V segments in an earlier analysis.

Healthy donors of bone marrow made up the group. The length of the CDR3 is 14 residues. The germline V gene encodes CDR1 KGHSH and CDR2 LQKENI. With V trimmed by 5 bases and J by 0 bases, 4 bases remained unmatched. Both 60 Vbeta primers and 13 Jbeta primers went into the PCR. Measured with immunoSEQ multiplex PCR; TCRdb has only the in-frame clones, and not every one. The sample lists 190,000 or so clones, roughly 87% seen once, with about 1.6% in the top ten. Sequenced input: PBMCs. V and J are TRBV18 and TRBJ2-7; the match to TRBD1 covers 7 bases. This receptor was taken from a man in his fifties in good health and CMV-seronegative. The DNA of the CDR3 is TGTGCCAGCTCATCAGGACAGGTCTCCTACGAGCAGTACTTC. Translating it yields CASSSGQVSYEQYF.